This T cell receptor (beta chain) was observed in a study of blood T cell repertoires in COVID-19. Background on the study: The United States, Italy and Spain were the sources of the acute and convalescent COVID-19 samples. Sources were T cells, B-cell-depleted T cells, or PBMCs; the material itself was cDNA or gDNA.

This CDR3 contains 15 residues. Trimming took 6 bases from V and 5 from J; bases not matched to a gene: 12. Germline lookup yields CDR1 WNHNN and CDR2 SYGVQD (reference sequence). As handled by the study authors: How many nucleated cells were present was estimated from reference gene primer amplification. Using immunoSEQ multiplex PCR, the repertoire was profiled, and TCRdb retains in-frame clones only, with some absent. The V and J calls and the clone size are those of that table, but D and trimming were determined from the DNA. The data show approximately 130,000 clones, roughly 79% seen once. The sample consisted of peripheral blood. J is TRBJ2-7 and V is TRBV10-1; 8 bases agree with TRBD1. The sequence was obtained from a human donor in a cohort sampled during active COVID-19. The CDR3 reads CASSLGRQGTDEQYF. The CDR3 DNA follows: TGCGCCAGCAGCCTGGGAAGACAGGGGACAGACGAGCAGTACTTC.